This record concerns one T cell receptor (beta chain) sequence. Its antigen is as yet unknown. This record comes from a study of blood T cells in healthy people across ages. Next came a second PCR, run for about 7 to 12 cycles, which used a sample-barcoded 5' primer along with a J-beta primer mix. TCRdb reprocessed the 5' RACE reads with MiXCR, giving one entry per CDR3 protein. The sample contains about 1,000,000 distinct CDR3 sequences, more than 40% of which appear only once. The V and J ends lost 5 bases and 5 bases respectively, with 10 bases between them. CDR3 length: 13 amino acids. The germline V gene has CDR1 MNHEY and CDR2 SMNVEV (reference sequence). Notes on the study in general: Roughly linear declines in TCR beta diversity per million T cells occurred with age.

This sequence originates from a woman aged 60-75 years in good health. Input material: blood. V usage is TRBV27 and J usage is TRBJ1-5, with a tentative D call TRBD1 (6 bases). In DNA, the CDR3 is TGTGCCAGCAGTCACAGGGCCTATCAGCCCCAGCATTTT. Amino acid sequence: CASSHRAYQPQHF.